These 13 T cell receptor beta chains share one sample of origin, sequenced in a study of blood T cell repertoires in COVID-19. Assay used: immunoSEQ multiplex PCR; TCRdb lists only in-frame clones, some missing. The data contain about 80,000 clones, roughly 89% of them singletons. The sample was peripheral blood. The receptors originated from a man aged 25-45 years with acute or convalescent COVID-19.

This sequence joins TRBV30 and TRBJ2-3; TRBD1 aligns across 8 bases. The CDR3 is 13 residues long. Trimming at V came to 5 bases and at J to 3 bases, leaving 4 bases not matched to a gene. CDR1 is GTSNPN and CDR2 is SVGIG in the germline V gene (reference sequence). Here the CDR3 reads CAWAQGVTDTQYF. The DNA of the CDR3 is TGTGCCTGGGCACAGGGGGTAACAGATACGCAGTATTTT.

The chain uses TRBV3-1 (or the pseudogene TRBV3-2) and TRBJ2-3; TRBD1 is a possible D gene (6 bases). Trimming shortened V by 4 bases and J by 5 bases, and 10 bases separated the two germline ends. The CDR3 has 13 amino acids. The germline CDR1 and CDR2 sequences are LGHDT and YNNKEL (reference sequence). The chain's CDR3 is CASSRRGEDTQYF. For the CDR3, the DNA is TGTGCCAGCAGCCGCAGGGGAGAAGATACGCAGTATTTT.

The rearrangement uses TRBV18 and TRBJ2-2; 7 bases fit TRBD1. Germline V gives CDR1 KGHSH, CDR2 LQKENI. V dropped 3 bases and J dropped 8; count of bases not matched to a gene: 15. CDR3 length: 17 residues. The CDR3: CASSPLGTAPHTGELFF. DNA for the CDR3: TGTGCCAGCTCACCGTTGGGGACAGCCCCTCATACTGGGGAGCTGTTTTTT.

The V and J genes are TRBV14 and TRBJ1-1; 8 nucleotides match TRBD1. Per the germline V gene, CDR1 is SGHDN and CDR2 is FVKESK. V lost 1 base, J lost 7 bases, and 8 bases stayed unmatched. The CDR3 length is 15 residues. CDR3 region: CASSQGTGWTHEAFF. CDR3 bases: TGTGCCAGCAGCCAAGGGACAGGGTGGACCCATGAAGCTTTCTTT.

The genes are TRBV24-1 and TRBJ2-3; 9 positions match TRBD2. The junction had 3 bases not matched to a gene; V was cut back by 3 bases and J by 6 bases. This CDR3 has 14 residues. Germline CDR1 reads KGHDR; CDR2 reads SFDVKD. CDR3 sequence (DNA): TGTGCCACCAGTGATAAGCGGGAGGCTGATACGCAGTATTTT. Protein: CATSDKREADTQYF.

The J gene is TRBJ2-6, the V gene TRBV5-4; 8 bases are a match to TRBD2. Germline V gene sequence: CDR1 SGHNT, CDR2 YYREEE (reference sequence). J gave up 3 bases and V 2 bases, and 1 base lay outside the gene matches. The CDR3 is made up of 15 amino acids. In nucleotides, the CDR3 is TGTGCCAGCAGCTTCGGGGGGGTTGGGGCCAACGTCCTGACTTTC. Residues: CASSFGGVGANVLTF. The full variable domain, in which reference TRBV5-4 and TRBJ2-6 provide the parts outside the CDR3, is ETGVTQSPTHLIKTRGQQVTLRCSSQSGHNTVSWYQQALGQGPQFIFQYYREEENGRGNFPPRFSGLQFPNYSSELNVNALELDDSALYLCASSFGGVGANVLTFGAGSRLTVL.

This rearrangement joins TRBV30 to TRBJ1-3; unclear D gene. V dropped 0 bases and J dropped 0 bases, with 6 bases sitting between them. Germline assignment: CDR1 GTSNPN and CDR2 SVGIG (reference sequence). The CDR3 loop spans 14 amino acids. The CDR3 coding sequence is TGTGCCTGGAGTGTCCTGAGCTCTGGAAACACCATATATTTT. Encoded protein: CAWSVLSSGNTIYF.

This clone was found a few times. The chain links TRBV6-1 to TRBJ1-5; TRBD1 matches at 10 bases. Trimming removed 3 bases from V and 6 bases from J; junction bases left unmatched: 5. This CDR3 has 15 amino acids. CDR1 is MNHNS and CDR2 is SASEGT in the germline V gene. For the CDR3, the DNA is TGTGCCAGCAGTGATGAGGGACAGGGGTCTCAGCCCCAGCATTTT. Its translation is CASSDEGQGSQPQHF.

The chain joins TRBV7-8 to TRBJ2-2; 10 nucleotides align to TRBD2. V lost 5 bases, J lost 5 bases, and 11 bases stayed unmatched. CDR1 and CDR2 (germline): SGHVS, FQNEAQ. This CDR3 comprises 17 residues. CDR3 sequence reads: CASSPARLAGGTGELFF. CDR3 nucleotides: TGTGCCAGCAGCCCCGCAAGGTTAGCGGGAGGTACCGGGGAGCTGTTTTTT.

Many counts were recorded for this clone. The rearrangement joins TRBV11-2 to TRBJ2-3, with D perhaps matching TRBD1 (5 bases). This CDR3 is 14 amino acids long. The V gene's germline CDR1 is SGHAT and CDR2 FQNNGV. Trimming cost V 0 bases and J 6 bases, with 10 bases left between them. The CDR3: CASSLEAGWDTQYF. CDR3 sequence (DNA): TGTGCCAGCAGCTTAGAAGCAGGGTGGGATACGCAGTATTTT.

The chain employs TRBV7-3 and TRBJ1-1; D unclear. The CDR3 sequence is 13 residues long. V dropped 1 base and J dropped 4 bases, with 7 bases sitting between them. The V gene's germline CDR1 is SGHTA and CDR2 FQGTGA. CDR3 bases: TGTGCCAGCAGCTTAAGCCGGGGCACTGAAGCTTTCTTT. Translating gives CASSLSRGTEAFF.

V and J are TRBV30 and TRBJ2-7; tentative D call: TRBD2 (5 bases). This CDR3 is 15 amino acids long. The ends were cut back, 1 base at V and 0 bases at J, with 13 bases in the middle. CDR1 is GTSNPN and CDR2 is SVGIG in the germline V gene (reference sequence). The CDR3 is CAWSDVRGSSYEQYF. For the CDR3, the DNA is TGTGCCTGGAGTGATGTTCGTGGGAGCTCCTACGAGCAGTACTTC.

The gene calls are TRBV6-5 and TRBJ2-6; unclear D gene. The germline V and J ends were trimmed by 10 bases and 5 bases, with 6 bases remaining between them. Germline V lookup: CDR1 MNHEY, CDR2 SVGAGI. CDR3 size: 11 residues. The CDR3 sequence is CATLWANVLTF. Here the CDR3 DNA reads TGTGCCACTCTCTGGGCCAACGTCCTGACTTTC.